This T cell receptor (beta chain) was identified during a study of T cell repertoires in cytomegalovirus infection (dated by TCRdb to between 2017 and 2020). Background on the whole study: Donor HLA type was relevant to the analysis, because carriage of CMV infection together with the matching HLA type was indicated by public TCR beta signatures. Findings and caveats that apply to the study as a whole: In the ex vivo response, HLA-C-restricted CMV-specific TCR beta clonotypes were dominant, and in two of eight donors the single most frequent clonotype came from this HLA-C-restricted group. In both this cohort and an independent approximately 400-donor cohort, the cumulative frequency of public TCR beta family members distinguished carriers of CMV infection plus the relevant HLA type.

At the junction V is shortened by 1 base and J by 9 bases; bases outside the gene matches: 6. The CDR3 covers 14 residues, taking in both the cysteine and the phenylalanine. Only CDR3 DNA remains: 42 bases, in frame from the first base. Reading the germline V gene gives CDR1 SGHTA and CDR2 FQGNSA. Sequencing used an Illumina HiSeq 1500. TCRdb took the public reads, trimmed them with fastp at Q25, ran MiXCR for clone calling and kept in-frame beta chains. Rows with one shared CDR3 protein collapse into an entry with the most common genes and DNA. Counted in this sample were roughly 500,000 distinct CDR3 sequences; roughly 12% of them appeared once. About a tenth of the sample goes to the ten largest clones. This clonotype appeared many times. Its target antigen remains unknown. Base qualities are not provided; no much larger clone lies one nucleotide away.

This clonotype was sampled from a human donor in good health (CMV status not recorded). Some clones in this sample may be carry-over from other donors' samples. Sequenced material: PBMCs. The rearranged chain carries TRBV7-2 and TRBJ2-1, with 7 junctional bases fitting TRBD2. The CDR3 region has the sequence CASSLGPGGSEQFF. The DNA is as follows: TGTGCCAGCAGCTTAGGGCCGGGAGGCAGTGAGCAGTTCTTC. The full variable domain, with segments outside the CDR3 supplied by the reference TRBV7-2 and TRBJ2-1 proteins, appears as GAGVSQSPSNKVTEKGKDVELRCDPISGHTALYWYRQSLGQGLEFLIYFQGNSAPDKSGLPSDRFSAERTGGSVSTLTIQRTQQEDSAVYLCASSLGPGGSEQFFGPGTRLTVL.